This T cell receptor (beta chain) is drawn from a study of T cell changes during pregnancy in multiple sclerosis. Repertoires were generated with immunoSEQ multiplex PCR, while TCRdb's copy carries only in-frame clones and drops some. The sample yields tens of thousands of clones, approximately 86% seen once. The CDR3 runs 15 residues. V shed 1 base, J shed 4 bases, and the junction held 4 bases outside the gene matches. CDR1 SGHAT and CDR2 FQNNGV come from the germline V gene. This chain links TRBV11-2 with TRBJ1-5; 7 bases line up with TRBD1. This material consisted of peripheral blood, taken in the first trimester of pregnancy. The clonotype was recovered from a female donor with multiple sclerosis, enrolled in a pregnancy study. CDR3 protein: CASSLGDSVNQPQHF. As DNA, the CDR3 is TGTGCCAGCAGCTTAGGGGACAGCGTTAATCAGCCCCAGCATTTT.